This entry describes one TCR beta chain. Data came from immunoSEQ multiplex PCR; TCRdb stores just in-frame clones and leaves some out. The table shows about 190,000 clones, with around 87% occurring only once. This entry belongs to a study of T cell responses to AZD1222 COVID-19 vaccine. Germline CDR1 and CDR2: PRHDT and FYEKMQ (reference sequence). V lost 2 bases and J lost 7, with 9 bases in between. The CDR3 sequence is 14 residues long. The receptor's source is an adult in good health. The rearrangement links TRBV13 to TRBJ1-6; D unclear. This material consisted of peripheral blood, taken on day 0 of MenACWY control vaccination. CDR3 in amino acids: CASSLRQQNSPLHF. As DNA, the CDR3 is TGTGCCAGCAGCTTAAGGCAGCAAAATTCACCCCTCCACTTT.